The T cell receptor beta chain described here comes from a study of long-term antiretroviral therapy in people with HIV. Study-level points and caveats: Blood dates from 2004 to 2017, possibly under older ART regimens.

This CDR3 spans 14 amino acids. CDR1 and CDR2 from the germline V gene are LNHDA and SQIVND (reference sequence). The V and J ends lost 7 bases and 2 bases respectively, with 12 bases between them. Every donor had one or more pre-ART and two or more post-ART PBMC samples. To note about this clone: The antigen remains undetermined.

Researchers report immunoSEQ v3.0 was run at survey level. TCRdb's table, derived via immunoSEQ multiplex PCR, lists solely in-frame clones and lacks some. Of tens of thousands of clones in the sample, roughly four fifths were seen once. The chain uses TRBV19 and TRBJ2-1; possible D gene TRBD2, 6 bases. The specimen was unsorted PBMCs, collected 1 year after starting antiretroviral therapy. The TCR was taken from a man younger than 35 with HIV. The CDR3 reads CASTVGGTYNEQFF. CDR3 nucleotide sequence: TGTGCCAGTACCGTCGGGGGAACCTACAATGAGCAGTTCTTC.